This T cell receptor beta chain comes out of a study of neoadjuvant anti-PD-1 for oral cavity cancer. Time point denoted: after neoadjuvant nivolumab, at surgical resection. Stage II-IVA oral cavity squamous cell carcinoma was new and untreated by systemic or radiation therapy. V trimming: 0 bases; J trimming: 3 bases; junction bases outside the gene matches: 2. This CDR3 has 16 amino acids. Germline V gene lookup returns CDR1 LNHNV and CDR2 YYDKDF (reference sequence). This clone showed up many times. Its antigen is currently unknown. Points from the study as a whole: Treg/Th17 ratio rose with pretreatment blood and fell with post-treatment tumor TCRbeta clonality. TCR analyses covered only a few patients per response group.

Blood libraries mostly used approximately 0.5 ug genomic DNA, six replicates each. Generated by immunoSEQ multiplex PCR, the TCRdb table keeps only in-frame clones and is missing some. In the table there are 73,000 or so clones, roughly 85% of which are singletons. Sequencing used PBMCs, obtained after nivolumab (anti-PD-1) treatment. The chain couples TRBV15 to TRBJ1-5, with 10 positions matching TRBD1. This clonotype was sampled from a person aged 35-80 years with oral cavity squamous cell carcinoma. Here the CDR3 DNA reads TGTGCCACCAGCAGAGATGGGACAGGGGTCAATCAGCCCCAGCATTTT. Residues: CATSRDGTGVNQPQHF.